The T cell receptor beta chain described here comes from a study of blood T cell repertoires in COVID-19. Study context: Samples came from the United States, Italy and Spain, spanning acute and convalescent COVID-19. Nucleic acid was either cDNA or gDNA, and it came from T cells, B-cell-depleted T cells, or PBMCs.

The CDR3 loop spans 20 amino acids. Deletions cut 4 bases from V and 1 base from J, with 26 bases between. The V gene's germline CDR1 is MGHRA and CDR2 YSYEKL. Study processing details: Estimated nucleated cell counts came from reference gene primer amplification. The protocol was immunoSEQ multiplex PCR, while the TCRdb copy is restricted to in-frame clones and leaves out a portion. That table furnishes V, J and clone size, whereas the DNA furnished D and trimming. The sample lists about 190,000 clones, around nine tenths occurring once. The origin of this receptor is a man over 45 with acute or convalescent COVID-19. The gene calls are TRBV4-1 and TRBJ1-3; a possible D gene is TRBD1 (6 bases). Sequencing input: peripheral blood. CDR3 region: CASSPQTDRYWDFSGNTIYF. DNA of the CDR3: TGCGCCAGCAGCCCTCAAACCGACAGGTACTGGGATTTTTCTGGAAACACCATATATTTT.